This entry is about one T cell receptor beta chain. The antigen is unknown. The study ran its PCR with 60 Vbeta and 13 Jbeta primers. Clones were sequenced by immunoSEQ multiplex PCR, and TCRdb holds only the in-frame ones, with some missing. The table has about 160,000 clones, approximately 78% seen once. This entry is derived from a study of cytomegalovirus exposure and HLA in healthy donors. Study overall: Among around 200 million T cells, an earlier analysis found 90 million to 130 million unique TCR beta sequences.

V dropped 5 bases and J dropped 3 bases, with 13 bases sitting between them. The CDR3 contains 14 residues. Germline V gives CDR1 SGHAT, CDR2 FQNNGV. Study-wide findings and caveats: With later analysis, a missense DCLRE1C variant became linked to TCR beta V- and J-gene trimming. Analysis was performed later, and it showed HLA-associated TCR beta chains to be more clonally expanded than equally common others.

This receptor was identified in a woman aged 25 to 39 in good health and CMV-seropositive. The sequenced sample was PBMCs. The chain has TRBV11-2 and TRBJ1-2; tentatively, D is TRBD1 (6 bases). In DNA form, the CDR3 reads TGTGCCAGCAGCCGATCACAGGGCCACTATGGCTACACCTTC. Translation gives CASSRSQGHYGYTF.